The TCR beta chain under discussion was sequenced for a study of monozygotic twins with inflammatory bowel disease. Points on this clonotype: Its target is unknown.

Study results and caveats: Differing T cell subtypes remained indistinguishable.

From germline, CDR1 is MNHEY and CDR2 SMNVEV (reference sequence). The CDR3 extends over 15 amino acids. One entry per CDR3 protein, without DNA, is what TCRdb gives after re-calling the 5' RACE reads. The sample spans over 350,000 distinct CDR3 sequences; the ten largest clones claim just over 2.5%. Sample: blood. This chain joins TRBV27 and TRBJ1-2. This TCR was sampled from a human donor with ulcerative colitis or Crohn's disease, or a healthy co-twin of an affected twin (not recorded which). CDR3 in amino acids: CASSLSGGANYGYTF.